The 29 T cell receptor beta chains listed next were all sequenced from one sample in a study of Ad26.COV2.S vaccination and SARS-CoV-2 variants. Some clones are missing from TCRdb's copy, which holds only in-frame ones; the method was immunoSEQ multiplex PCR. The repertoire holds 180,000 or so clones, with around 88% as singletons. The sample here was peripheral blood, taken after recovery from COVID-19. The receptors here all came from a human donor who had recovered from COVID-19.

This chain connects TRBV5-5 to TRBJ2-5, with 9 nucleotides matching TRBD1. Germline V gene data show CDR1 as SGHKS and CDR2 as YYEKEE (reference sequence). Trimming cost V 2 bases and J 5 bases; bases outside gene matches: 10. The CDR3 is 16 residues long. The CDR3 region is CASSLDPTGGTETQYF. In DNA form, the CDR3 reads TGTGCCAGCAGCTTAGACCCGACAGGGGGTACTGAGACCCAGTACTTC.

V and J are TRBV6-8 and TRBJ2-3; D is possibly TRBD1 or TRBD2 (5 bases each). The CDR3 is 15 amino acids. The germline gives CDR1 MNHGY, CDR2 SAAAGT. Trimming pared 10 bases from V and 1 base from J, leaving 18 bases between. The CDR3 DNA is TGTGCCACCGAACCAGGGACCCTACGCACAGATACGCAGTATTTT. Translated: CATEPGTLRTDTQYF.

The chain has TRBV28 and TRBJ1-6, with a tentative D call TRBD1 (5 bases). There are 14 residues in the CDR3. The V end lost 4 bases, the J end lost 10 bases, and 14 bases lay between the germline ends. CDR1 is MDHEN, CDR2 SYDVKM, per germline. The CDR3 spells CASSSPRVRSPLHF. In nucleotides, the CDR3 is TGTGCCAGCAGTTCTCCCAGGGTGCGCTCACCCCTCCACTTT.

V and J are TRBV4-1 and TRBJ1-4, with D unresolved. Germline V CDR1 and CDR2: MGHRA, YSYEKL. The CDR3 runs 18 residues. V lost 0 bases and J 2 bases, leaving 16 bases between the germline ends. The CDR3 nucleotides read TGCGCCAGCAGCCAAGATTACAGCCAGCTGAGCACTAATGAAAAACTGTTTTTT. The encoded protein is CASSQDYSQLSTNEKLFF.

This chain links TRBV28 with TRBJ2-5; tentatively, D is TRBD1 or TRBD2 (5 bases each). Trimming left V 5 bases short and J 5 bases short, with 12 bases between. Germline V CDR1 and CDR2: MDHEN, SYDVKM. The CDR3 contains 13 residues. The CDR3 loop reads CASSERGEETQYF. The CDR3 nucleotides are TGTGCCAGCAGTGAGAGGGGCGAGGAGACCCAGTACTTC.

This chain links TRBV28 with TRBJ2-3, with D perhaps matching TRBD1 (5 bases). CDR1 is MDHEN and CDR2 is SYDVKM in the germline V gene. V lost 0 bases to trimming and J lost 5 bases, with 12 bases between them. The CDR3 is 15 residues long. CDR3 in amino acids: CASSLWVLGVDTQYF. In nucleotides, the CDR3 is TGTGCCAGCAGTTTATGGGTCTTAGGGGTAGATACGCAGTATTTT.

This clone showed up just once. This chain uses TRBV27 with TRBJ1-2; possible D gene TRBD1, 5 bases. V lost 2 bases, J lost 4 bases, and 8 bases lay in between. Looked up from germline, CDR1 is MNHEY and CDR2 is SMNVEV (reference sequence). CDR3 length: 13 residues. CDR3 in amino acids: CASSLAGSYGYTF. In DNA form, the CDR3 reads TGTGCCAGCAGTTTAGCAGGGAGCTATGGCTACACCTTC.

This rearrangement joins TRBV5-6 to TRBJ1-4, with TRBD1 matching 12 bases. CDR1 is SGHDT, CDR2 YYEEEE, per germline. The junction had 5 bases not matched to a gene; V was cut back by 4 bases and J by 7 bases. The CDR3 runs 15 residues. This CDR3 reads CASSHGTGGGEKLFF. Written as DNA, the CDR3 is TGTGCCAGCAGCCACGGGACAGGGGGCGGTGAAAAACTGTTTTTT.

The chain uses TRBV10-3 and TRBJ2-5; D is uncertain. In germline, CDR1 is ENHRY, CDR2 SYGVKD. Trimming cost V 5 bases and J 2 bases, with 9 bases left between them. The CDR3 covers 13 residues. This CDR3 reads CAISPSQQETQYF. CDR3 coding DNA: TGTGCCATCAGTCCCAGCCAACAAGAGACCCAGTACTTC.

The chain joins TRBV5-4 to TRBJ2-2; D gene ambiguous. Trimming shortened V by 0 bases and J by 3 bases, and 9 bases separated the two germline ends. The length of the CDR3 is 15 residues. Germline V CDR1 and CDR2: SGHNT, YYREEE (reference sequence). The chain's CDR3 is CASSLDSADTGELFF. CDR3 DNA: TGTGCCAGCAGCTTGGACAGCGCGGACACCGGGGAGCTGTTTTTT.

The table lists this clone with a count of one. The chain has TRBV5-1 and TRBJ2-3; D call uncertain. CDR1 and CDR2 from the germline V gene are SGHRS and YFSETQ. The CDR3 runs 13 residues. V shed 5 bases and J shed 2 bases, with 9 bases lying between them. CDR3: CASSGTDTDTQYF. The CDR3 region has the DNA TGCGCCAGCAGTGGAACGGACACAGATACGCAGTATTTT. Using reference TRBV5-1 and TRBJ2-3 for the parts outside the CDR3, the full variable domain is KAGVTQTPRYLIKTRGQQVTLSCSPISGHRSVSWYQQTPGQGLQFLFEYFSETQRNKGNFPGRFSGRQFSNSRSEMNVSTLELGDSALYLCASSGTDTDTQYFGPGTRLTVL.

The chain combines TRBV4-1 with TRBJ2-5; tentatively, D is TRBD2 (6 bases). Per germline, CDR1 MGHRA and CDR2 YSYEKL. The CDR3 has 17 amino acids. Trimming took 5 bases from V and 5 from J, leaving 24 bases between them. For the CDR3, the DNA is TGCGCCAGCAGCTCTGACCGTAGTAGCGGTCTCAGGGAGACCCAGTACTTC. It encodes CASSSDRSSGLRETQYF.

The CDR3 spells CASSPHPGGNEQFF. The CDR3 bases are TGTGCCAGCAGCCCTCATCCGGGGGGGAATGAGCAGTTCTTC. The chain couples TRBV3-1 (or the pseudogene TRBV3-2) to TRBJ2-1; 8 bases fit TRBD2. The CDR3 sequence is 14 residues long. V lost 4 bases, J lost 7 bases, and 6 bases stayed unmatched. Germline V gene data show CDR1 as LGHDT and CDR2 as YNNKEL (reference sequence).

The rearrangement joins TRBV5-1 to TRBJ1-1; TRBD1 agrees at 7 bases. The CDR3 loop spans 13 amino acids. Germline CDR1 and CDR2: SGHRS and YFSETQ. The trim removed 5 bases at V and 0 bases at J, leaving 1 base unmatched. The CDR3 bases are TGCGCCAGCAGTGGGACAGTGAACACTGAAGCTTTCTTT. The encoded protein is CASSGTVNTEAFF.

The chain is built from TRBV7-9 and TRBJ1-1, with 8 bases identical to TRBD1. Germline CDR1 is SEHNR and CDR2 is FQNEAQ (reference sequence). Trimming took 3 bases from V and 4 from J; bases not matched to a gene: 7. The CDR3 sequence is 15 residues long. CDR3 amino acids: CASSFHLDRGTEAFF. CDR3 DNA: TGTGCCAGCAGCTTCCACCTCGACAGGGGCACTGAAGCTTTCTTT.

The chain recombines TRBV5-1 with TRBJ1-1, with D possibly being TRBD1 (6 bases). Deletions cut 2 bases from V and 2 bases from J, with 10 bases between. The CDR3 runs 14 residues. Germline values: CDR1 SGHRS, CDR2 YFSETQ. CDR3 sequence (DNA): TGCGCCAGCAGCTTTTCAGGGGAAAACACTGAAGCTTTCTTT. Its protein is CASSFSGENTEAFF.

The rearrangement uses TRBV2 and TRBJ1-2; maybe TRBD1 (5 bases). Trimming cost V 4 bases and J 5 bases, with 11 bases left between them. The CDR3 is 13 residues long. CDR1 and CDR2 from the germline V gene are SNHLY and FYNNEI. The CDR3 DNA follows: TGTGCCAGCAGTGTGTCAGGGCTTTATGGCTACACCTTC. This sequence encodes CASSVSGLYGYTF.

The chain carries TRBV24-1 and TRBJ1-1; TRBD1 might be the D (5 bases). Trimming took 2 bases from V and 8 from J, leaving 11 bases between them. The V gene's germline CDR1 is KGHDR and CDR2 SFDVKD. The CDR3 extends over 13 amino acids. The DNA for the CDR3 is TGTGCCACCAGTGATTCAGGGCGAGACGAAGCTTTCTTT. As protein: CATSDSGRDEAFF.

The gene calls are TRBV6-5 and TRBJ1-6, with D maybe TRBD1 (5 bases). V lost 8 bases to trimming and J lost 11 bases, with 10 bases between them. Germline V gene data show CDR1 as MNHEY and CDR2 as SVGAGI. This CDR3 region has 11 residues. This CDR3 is CASDQGPPLHF. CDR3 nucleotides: TGTGCCAGCGACCAGGGACCACCCCTCCACTTT.

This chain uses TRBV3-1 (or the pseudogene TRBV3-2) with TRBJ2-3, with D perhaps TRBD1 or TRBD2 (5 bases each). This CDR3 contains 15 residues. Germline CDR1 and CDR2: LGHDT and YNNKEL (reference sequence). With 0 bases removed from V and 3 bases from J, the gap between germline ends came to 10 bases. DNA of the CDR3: TGTGCCAGCAGCCAAGATTACGGGGCTACAGATACGCAGTATTTT. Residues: CASSQDYGATDTQYF.

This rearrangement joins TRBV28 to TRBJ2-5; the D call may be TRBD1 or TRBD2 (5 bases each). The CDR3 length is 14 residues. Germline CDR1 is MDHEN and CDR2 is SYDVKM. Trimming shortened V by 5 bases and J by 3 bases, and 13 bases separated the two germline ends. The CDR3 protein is CASSSAGTEETQYF. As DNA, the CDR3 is TGTGCCAGCAGTAGCGCAGGGACGGAAGAGACCCAGTACTTC.

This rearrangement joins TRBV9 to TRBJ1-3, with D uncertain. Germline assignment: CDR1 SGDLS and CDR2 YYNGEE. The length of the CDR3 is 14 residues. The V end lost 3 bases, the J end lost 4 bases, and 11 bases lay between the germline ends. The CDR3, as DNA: TGTGCCAGCAGCGAAACGGACGGCGGAAACACCATATATTTT. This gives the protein CASSETDGGNTIYF.

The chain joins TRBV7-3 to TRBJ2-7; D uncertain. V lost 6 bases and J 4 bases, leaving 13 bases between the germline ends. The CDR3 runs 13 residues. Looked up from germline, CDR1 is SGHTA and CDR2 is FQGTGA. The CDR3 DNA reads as TGTGCCAGCAGTTCCGGCCTACAATACGAGCAGTACTTC. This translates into CASSSGLQYEQYF.

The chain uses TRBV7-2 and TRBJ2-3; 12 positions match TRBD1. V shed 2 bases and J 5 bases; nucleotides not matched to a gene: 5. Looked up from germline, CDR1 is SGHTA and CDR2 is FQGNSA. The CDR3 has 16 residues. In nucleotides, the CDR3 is TGTGCCAGCAGCTTACGGGACAGGGGGCAGGGAGATACGCAGTATTTT. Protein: CASSLRDRGQGDTQYF.

The CDR3 DNA sequence: TGTGCCAGCACGCTGGGGGGGCTGGAGGAGACCCAGTACTTC. Translating gives CASTLGGLEETQYF. The chain combines TRBV28 with TRBJ2-5; a weak D match, TRBD2 (7 bases). Trimming removed 7 bases at V and 5 bases at J, with 17 bases between. From germline, CDR1 is MDHEN and CDR2 SYDVKM. The CDR3 spans 14 residues.

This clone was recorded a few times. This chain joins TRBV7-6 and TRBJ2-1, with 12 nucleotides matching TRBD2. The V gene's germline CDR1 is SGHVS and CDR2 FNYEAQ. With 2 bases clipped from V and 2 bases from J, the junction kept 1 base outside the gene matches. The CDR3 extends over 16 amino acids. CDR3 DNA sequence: TGTGCCAGCAGCTTACCTAGCGGGGGGGCCTACAATGAGCAGTTCTTC. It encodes CASSLPSGGAYNEQFF.

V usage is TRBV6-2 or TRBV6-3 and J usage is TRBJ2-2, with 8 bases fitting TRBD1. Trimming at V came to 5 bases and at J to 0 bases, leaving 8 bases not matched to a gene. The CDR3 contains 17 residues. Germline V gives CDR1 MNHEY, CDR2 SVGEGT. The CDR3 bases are TGTGCCAGCAGTGATCGACAGGGGCGGCCGAACACCGGGGAGCTGTTTTTT. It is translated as CASSDRQGRPNTGELFF.

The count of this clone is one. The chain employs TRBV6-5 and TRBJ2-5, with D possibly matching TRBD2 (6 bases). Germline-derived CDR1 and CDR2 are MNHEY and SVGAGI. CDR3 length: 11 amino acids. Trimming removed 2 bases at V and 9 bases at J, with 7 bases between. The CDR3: CASSYGDSQYF. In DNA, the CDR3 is TGTGCCAGCAGTTACGGGGACTCCCAGTACTTC.

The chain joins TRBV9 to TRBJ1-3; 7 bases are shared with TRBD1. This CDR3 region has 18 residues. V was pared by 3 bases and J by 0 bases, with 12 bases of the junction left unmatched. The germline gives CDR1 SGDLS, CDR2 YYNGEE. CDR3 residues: CASSARQGGTSSGNTIYF. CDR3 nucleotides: TGTGCCAGCAGCGCCCGACAGGGAGGGACAAGCTCTGGAAACACCATATATTTT. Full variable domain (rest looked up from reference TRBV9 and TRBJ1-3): DSGVTQTPKHLITATGQRVTLRCSPRSGDLSVYWYQQSLDQGLQFLIQYYNGEERAKGNILERFSAQQFPDLHSELNLSSLELGDSALYFCASSARQGGTSSGNTIYFGEGSWLTVV.